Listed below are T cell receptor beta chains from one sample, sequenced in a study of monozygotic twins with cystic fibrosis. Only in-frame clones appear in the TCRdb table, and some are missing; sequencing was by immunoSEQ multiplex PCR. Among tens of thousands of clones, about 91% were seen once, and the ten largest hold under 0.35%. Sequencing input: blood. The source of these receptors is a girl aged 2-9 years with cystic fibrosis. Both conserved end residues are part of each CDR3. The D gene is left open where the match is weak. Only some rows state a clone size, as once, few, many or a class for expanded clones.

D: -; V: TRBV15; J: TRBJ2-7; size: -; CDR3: CATSSVQWNPYEQYF; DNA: TGTGCCACCAGCAGTGTACAGTGGAACCCCTACGAGCAGTACTTC
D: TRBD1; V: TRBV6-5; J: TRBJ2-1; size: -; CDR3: CAVRGQGTNEQFF; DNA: TGTGCCGTACGGGGACAGGGGACGAATGAGCAGTTCTTC
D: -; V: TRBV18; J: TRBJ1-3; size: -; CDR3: CASSPVLDVALSGNTIYF; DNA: TGTGCCAGCTCACCAGTTCTAGACGTAGCCCTTTCTGGAAACACCATATATTTT
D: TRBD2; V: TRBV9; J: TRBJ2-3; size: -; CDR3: CASSVVSGETDTQYF; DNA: TGTGCCAGCAGCGTAGTAAGCGGGGAGACAGATACGCAGTATTTT
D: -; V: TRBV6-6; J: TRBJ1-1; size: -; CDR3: CASSYSEGHVRAFF; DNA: TGTGCCAGCAGTTACTCGGAGGGACATGTTCGAGCTTTCTTT
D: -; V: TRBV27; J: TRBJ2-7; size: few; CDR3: CASSYMGPSYEQYF; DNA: TGTGCCAGCAGTTATATGGGACCATCCTACGAGCAGTACTTC
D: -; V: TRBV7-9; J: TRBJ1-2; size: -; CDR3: CASRSLLIQGQDYGYTF; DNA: TGTGCCAGCCGAAGCTTACTTATTCAGGGACAAGACTATGGCTACACCTTC
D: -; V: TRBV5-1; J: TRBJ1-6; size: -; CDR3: CASSLVAGDSPLHF; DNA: TGCGCCAGCAGCTTGGTGGCAGGGGATTCACCCCTCCACTTT
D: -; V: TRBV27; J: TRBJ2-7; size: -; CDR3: CASSLWAPRQVSYEQYF; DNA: TGTGCCAGCAGTTTGTGGGCCCCTCGACAGGTCTCCTACGAGCAGTACTTC
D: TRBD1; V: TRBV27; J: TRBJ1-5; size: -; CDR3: CASSPGQLYNQPQHF; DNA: TGTGCCAGCAGTCCGGGACAGTTATACAATCAGCCCCAGCATTTT
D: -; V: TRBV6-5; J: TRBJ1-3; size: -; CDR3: CASSPDNSGNTIYF; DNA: TGTGCCAGCAGTCCCGATAACTCTGGAAACACCATATATTTT
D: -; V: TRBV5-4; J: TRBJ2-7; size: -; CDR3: CASSLEQRIDEQYF; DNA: TGTGCCAGCAGCTTGGAACAGAGAATCGACGAGCAGTACTTC
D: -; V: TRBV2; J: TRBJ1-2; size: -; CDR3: CASSEGIGYGYTF; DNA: TGTGCCAGCAGTGAAGGTATTGGGTACGGCTACACCTTC
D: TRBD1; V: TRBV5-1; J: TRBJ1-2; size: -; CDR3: CASGPVEGARGRYGYTF; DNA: TGCGCCAGCGGCCCGGTGGAGGGGGCGAGGGGCCGCTATGGCTACACCTTC
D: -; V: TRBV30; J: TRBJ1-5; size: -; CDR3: CAWSDGQLSNQPQHF; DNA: TGTGCCTGGAGTGACGGACAGCTCAGCAATCAGCCCCAGCATTTT
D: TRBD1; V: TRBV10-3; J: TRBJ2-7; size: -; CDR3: CAISHSTGSYEQYF; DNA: TGTGCCATCAGTCATTCGACAGGGTCCTACGAGCAGTACTTC
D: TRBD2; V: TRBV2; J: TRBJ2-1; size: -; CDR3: CASSGSERGVKVQFF; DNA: TGTGCCAGCAGTGGTAGCGAGCGGGGTGTAAAGGTGCAGTTCTTC
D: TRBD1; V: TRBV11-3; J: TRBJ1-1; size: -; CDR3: CASRPGTVNTEAFF; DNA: TGTGCCAGCAGACCCGGGACAGTGAACACTGAAGCTTTCTTT
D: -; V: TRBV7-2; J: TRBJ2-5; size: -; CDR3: CASSSPLVAGANQETQYF; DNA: TGTGCCAGCAGCTCACCTTTGGTGGCGGGGGCAAACCAAGAGACCCAGTACTTC
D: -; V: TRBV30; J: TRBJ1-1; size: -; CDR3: CAWSARLNTEAFF; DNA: TGTGCCTGGAGTGCCAGACTTAACACTGAAGCTTTCTTT